The 32 T cell receptor beta chains given below trace back to one sample, sequenced in a study of OX40 agonist ivuxolimab in advanced cancers. Libraries came from the immunoSEQ multiplex PCR assay. Sourced from immuneACCESS, this table was stored by TCRdb with only in-frame sequences that have V and J called. A share of the clones is absent; for the studies checked, an unresolved V gene accounts for under half, and the remainder has no known explanation. A total of about 110,000 clones appear in this sample, around 93% of them only once. Together, the top ten hold over 0.6% of the sample. The specimen comprised CD4+ or CD8+ T cells sorted from blood, sampled in a trial of the OX40 agonist ivuxolimab. These receptor sequences come from an adult with an advanced solid tumor such as melanoma, head and neck, liver or kidney cancer.

The chain couples TRBV5-1 to TRBJ2-3, with a possible D match to TRBD1 (5 bases). Trimming left V 0 bases short and J 8 bases short, with 7 bases between. This CDR3 spans 12 amino acids. Germline V gene data show CDR1 as SGHRS and CDR2 as YFSETQ. The CDR3 reads CASSLAQGTQYF. DNA for the CDR3: TGCGCCAGCAGCTTGGCCCAGGGTACGCAGTATTTT.

This sequence joins TRBV6-5 and TRBJ2-7; possibly TRBD1 for D (5 bases). V lost 0 bases and J lost 3, with 12 bases in between. The germline CDR1 and CDR2 sequences are MNHEY and SVGAGI. The CDR3 runs 15 residues. The CDR3 is CASSYSADTNYEQYF. The CDR3 nucleotides read TGTGCCAGCAGTTACTCTGCGGACACTAACTACGAGCAGTACTTC.

This rearrangement joins TRBV19 to TRBJ2-5; D is ambiguous. The germline V and J ends were trimmed by 4 bases and 4 bases, with 13 bases remaining between them. Germline assignment: CDR1 LNHDA and CDR2 SQIVND (reference sequence). The CDR3 has 14 amino acids. In nucleotides, the CDR3 is TGTGCCAGTAGTAACAAATTCGGTTCAGAGACCCAGTACTTC. As protein: CASSNKFGSETQYF. The full variable domain, rest sourced from reference TRBV19 and TRBJ2-5, is DGGITQSPKYLFRKEGQNVTLSCEQNLNHDAMYWYRQDPGQGLRLIYYSQIVNDFQKGDIAEGYSVSREKKESFPLTVTSAQKNPTAFYLCASSNKFGSETQYFGPGTRLLVL.

This chain connects TRBV27 to TRBJ2-3, with TRBD2 matching 8 bases. The length of the CDR3 is 15 residues. With V trimmed by 5 bases and J by 2 bases, 6 bases remained unmatched. Germline CDR1 is MNHEY and CDR2 is SMNVEV (reference sequence). This CDR3 reads CASSASGSPTDTQYF. The CDR3 DNA reads as TGTGCCAGCAGTGCCAGCGGGAGTCCCACAGATACGCAGTATTTT.

The chain combines TRBV5-1 with TRBJ2-1; 11 nucleotides align to TRBD2. V was pared by 2 bases and J by 5 bases, with 12 bases of the junction left unmatched. Germline-derived CDR1 and CDR2 are SGHRS and YFSETQ. The CDR3 has 18 amino acids. The CDR3 DNA sequence: TGCGCCAGCAGCTTTTTCACTAGCGGGAGAGGGGCTAACAATGAGCAGTTCTTC. Amino acid sequence: CASSFFTSGRGANNEQFF.

The chain joins TRBV6-5 to TRBJ1-1, with 8 bases matching TRBD1. J was trimmed by 5 bases and V by 8 bases; bases with no gene match: 4. Germline V gene data show CDR1 as MNHEY and CDR2 as SVGAGI. The CDR3 extends over 12 amino acids. The CDR3, as DNA: TGTGCCAGCGACAGGGGTAAAACTGAAGCTTTCTTT. This gives the protein CASDRGKTEAFF.

This sequence joins TRBV19 and TRBJ1-2, with a possible D match to TRBD1 (5 bases). This CDR3 is 13 amino acids long. Germline CDR1 is LNHDA and CDR2 is SQIVND (reference sequence). V dropped 3 bases and J dropped 9 bases, with 14 bases sitting between them. CDR3 bases: TGTGCCAGTAGTATGGGGCTGGAGTTTAGCTACACCTTC. Protein product: CASSMGLEFSYTF. The full variable domain, in which reference TRBV19 and TRBJ1-2 provide the parts outside the CDR3, is DGGITQSPKYLFRKEGQNVTLSCEQNLNHDAMYWYRQDPGQGLRLIYYSQIVNDFQKGDIAEGYSVSREKKESFPLTVTSAQKNPTAFYLCASSMGLEFSYTFGSGTRLTVV.

This clone has only one observation. The chain combines TRBV6-6 with TRBJ1-1; no clear D gene. With 0 bases removed from V and 2 bases from J, the gap between germline ends came to 1 base. This CDR3 spans 12 amino acids. CDR1 is MNHNY, CDR2 SVGAGI, per germline (reference sequence). CDR3: CASSYSNTEAFF. CDR3 DNA sequence: TGTGCCAGCAGTTACTCTAACACTGAAGCTTTCTTT.

This chain uses TRBV11-3 with TRBJ2-7; D uncertain. This CDR3 region has 14 residues. The germline CDR1 and CDR2 sequences are SGHNT and YENEEA. The V end was cut by 3 bases, the J end by 0 bases, with 9 bases between. CDR3 bases: TGTGCCAGCAGCTTGGGCAGCAGCTCCTACGAGCAGTACTTC. It yields the protein CASSLGSSSYEQYF.

This rearrangement joins TRBV6-5 to TRBJ1-3; 10 bases are a match to TRBD1. Unmatched junction bases numbered 5, after V lost 6 bases and J lost 6 bases. The length of the CDR3 is 14 residues. Per germline, CDR1 MNHEY and CDR2 SVGAGI. CDR3 sequence reads: CASSDRGQENTIYF. As DNA, the CDR3 is TGTGCCAGCAGCGACAGGGGGCAAGAAAACACCATATATTTT.

The chain recombines TRBV30 with TRBJ1-2; 9 bases line up with TRBD1. The CDR3 has 14 residues. Unmatched junction bases numbered 10, after V lost 3 bases and J lost 8 bases. In germline, CDR1 is GTSNPN, CDR2 SVGIG (reference sequence). The CDR3 sequence is CAWSDIQGARGYTF. As DNA, the CDR3 is TGTGCCTGGAGCGATATACAGGGGGCGCGCGGCTACACCTTC.

The J gene is TRBJ2-2, the V gene TRBV7-3; no clear D gene. The CDR3 extends over 13 amino acids. CDR1 and CDR2 (germline): SGHTA, FQGTGA. The V end was cut by 5 bases, the J end by 5 bases, with 9 bases between. As DNA, the CDR3 is TGTGCCAGCAGCCCCACTACAACCGGGGAGCTGTTTTTT. This translates into CASSPTTTGELFF.

The rearrangement links TRBV9 to TRBJ2-2; possible D gene TRBD2, 6 bases. Trimming left V 3 bases short and J 2 bases short, with 11 bases between. This CDR3 contains 15 residues. Per germline, CDR1 SGDLS and CDR2 YYNGEE. DNA for the CDR3: TGTGCCAGCAGCGCCGGGGACTCAAACACCGGGGAGCTGTTTTTT. It translates to CASSAGDSNTGELFF.

The chain has TRBV5-1 and TRBJ2-1; 7 bases match TRBD2. This CDR3 region has 16 residues. The V segment lost 4 bases and the J segment 0 bases; nucleotides outside the gene matches: 7. In germline, CDR1 is SGHRS, CDR2 YFSETQ. The CDR3 loop is CASSGGAGSSYNEQFF. CDR3 DNA sequence: TGCGCCAGCAGCGGGGGAGCGGGGAGCTCCTACAATGAGCAGTTCTTC.

The chain has TRBV14 and TRBJ1-1; D might be TRBD1 (6 bases). The length of the CDR3 is 13 residues. V lost 1 base and J lost 7, with 10 bases in between. The germline CDR1 and CDR2 sequences are SGHDN and FVKESK. This chain's CDR3 is CASSQAGAVEAFF. In nucleotides, the CDR3 is TGTGCCAGCAGCCAAGCGGGGGCGGTTGAAGCTTTCTTT.

This chain joins TRBV6-4 and TRBJ2-3; D possibly corresponds to TRBD2 (6 bases). This CDR3 has 14 residues. CDR1 and CDR2 (germline): MRHNA, SNTAGT. Trimming removed 8 bases from V and 4 bases from J, with 16 bases in between. CDR3 DNA: TGTGCCAGCTCGAAGGAGGGAGCTGCAGATACGCAGTATTTT. Translating gives CASSKEGAADTQYF.

This chain links TRBV6-5 with TRBJ2-1; TRBD1 aligns across 8 bases. Germline CDR1 reads MNHEY; CDR2 reads SVGAGI. This CDR3 has 14 residues. With V trimmed by 5 bases and J by 9 bases, 9 bases remained unmatched. This chain's CDR3 is CASSRRQGMVEQFF. CDR3 DNA sequence: TGTGCCAGCAGTCGCCGACAGGGGATGGTTGAGCAGTTCTTC.

The V gene is TRBV4-2, the J gene TRBJ2-3, with D possibly being TRBD1 or TRBD2 (5 bases each). The CDR3 runs 17 residues. Between the trimmed V and J ends, which lost 0 bases and 1 base, there was a span of 14 bases. The germline CDR1 and CDR2 sequences are LGHNA and YNFKEQ. As DNA, the CDR3 is TGTGCCAGCAGCCAAGATCGTTTGGGGGAACGCACAGATACGCAGTATTTT. The encoded protein is CASSQDRLGERTDTQYF.

The V call is TRBV1, the J call TRBJ1-3; the D call TRBD1 from the table was never checked on the DNA. TRBV1 is termed a pseudogene. There are 17 residues in the CDR3. The CDR3 loop reads CTSSQPPKDRPGNTIYF. The CDR3 DNA reads TGCACCAGCAGCCAACCCCCCAAGGACAGGCCTGGAAACACCATATATTTT.

The chain has TRBV6-5 and TRBJ1-1; D may be TRBD1 (6 bases). CDR3 length equals 14 residues. The V gene's germline CDR1 is MNHEY and CDR2 SVGAGI. Between the trimmed V and J ends, which lost 6 bases and 11 bases, there was a span of 22 bases. CDR3: CASSATGGRGRAFF. As DNA, the CDR3 is TGTGCCAGCAGCGCCACTGGGGGCAGAGGACGGGCTTTCTTT.

The gene calls are TRBV6-5 and TRBJ2-7; D gene uncertain. V was shortened by 5 bases and J by 2 bases, with 13 bases between the two germline ends. The CDR3 runs 14 residues. The germline gives CDR1 MNHEY, CDR2 SVGAGI. CDR3 region: CASSVLLGPYEQYF. The CDR3, as DNA: TGTGCCAGCAGTGTCCTCCTTGGGCCCTACGAGCAGTACTTC.

The chain carries TRBV6-5 and TRBJ1-2; D gene uncertain. The CDR3 spans 13 residues. CDR1 is MNHEY and CDR2 is SVGAGI in the germline V gene. V shed 6 bases and J shed 7 bases, with 15 bases lying between them. CDR3 in amino acids: CASRAGSRLGYTF. The CDR3 DNA sequence: TGTGCCAGCAGGGCCGGCAGTCGACTTGGCTACACCTTC.

The V and J genes are TRBV28 and TRBJ1-5; 7 bases agree with TRBD1. J lost 5 bases, V lost 3 bases, and 4 bases had no gene match. Germline V lookup: CDR1 MDHEN, CDR2 SYDVKM. The CDR3 sequence is 14 residues long. The CDR3 region is CASSLRTGHQPQHF. CDR3 DNA: TGTGCCAGCAGTTTGCGGACAGGACATCAGCCCCAGCATTTT.

The rearrangement uses TRBV27 and TRBJ2-5; D may be TRBD1 (6 bases). V shed 4 bases and J shed 6 bases, with 15 bases lying between them. Germline V gene lookup returns CDR1 MNHEY and CDR2 SMNVEV (reference sequence). The CDR3 has 14 residues. The CDR3 coding sequence is TGTGCCAGCAGTTCTACTATACAGGGACAGACCCAGTACTTC. Encoded protein: CASSSTIQGQTQYF.

A single count supports this clone. The rearrangement uses TRBV6-1 and TRBJ2-7, with TRBD2 matching 7 bases. This CDR3 is 15 amino acids long. Germline V lookup: CDR1 MNHNS, CDR2 SASEGT. Unmatched junction bases numbered 8, after V lost 6 bases and J lost 0 bases. CDR3 sequence (DNA): TGTGCCAGCAGAGGCCCAGCGGGGAGCTCCTACGAGCAGTACTTC. This codes for CASRGPAGSSYEQYF.

This chain connects TRBV18 to TRBJ2-5, with 7 bases aligning to TRBD2. CDR3 length: 17 amino acids. Germline V CDR1 and CDR2: KGHSH, LQKENI. J gave up 1 base and V 3 bases, and 11 bases lay outside the gene matches. CDR3 region: CASSPVSGSGPQETQYF. CDR3 bases: TGTGCCAGCTCACCGGTGTCTGGTAGCGGGCCCCAAGAGACCCAGTACTTC.

The chain joins TRBV2 to TRBJ2-7, with D perhaps TRBD1 (5 bases). V was pared by 6 bases and J by 2 bases, with 11 bases between. Germline V gene data show CDR1 as SNHLY and CDR2 as FYNNEI. There are 13 residues in the CDR3. CDR3 loop: CASSATETYEQYF. The CDR3 nucleotides read TGTGCCAGCAGCGCGACAGAAACCTACGAGCAGTACTTC.

The V and J genes are TRBV5-1 and TRBJ1-2; a weak D match, TRBD1 (5 bases). Germline CDR1 and CDR2: SGHRS and YFSETQ. The CDR3 consists of 15 residues. Trimming stripped 3 bases from V and 2 bases from J, with 14 bases between. Written as DNA, the CDR3 is TGCGCCAGCAGCTGGACCCACCGGGACAACTATGGCTACACCTTC. This translates into CASSWTHRDNYGYTF.

J is TRBJ2-7 and V is TRBV6-5; maybe TRBD1 (5 bases). The CDR3 runs 14 residues. Germline CDR1 MNHEY, CDR2 SVGAGI. The V and J ends lost 0 bases and 2 bases respectively, with 8 bases between them. Here the CDR3 DNA reads TGTGCCAGCAGTTACTCAGGGGCTGCCTACGAGCAGTACTTC. Its translation: CASSYSGAAYEQYF.

Only one count was recorded for this clone. The CDR3 is CASSLGGSDTQYF. DNA of the CDR3: TGTGCCAGCAGCTTAGGAGGGTCAGATACGCAGTATTTT. V and J are TRBV7-9 and TRBJ2-3; the D gene is possibly TRBD2 (5 bases). Germline V lookup: CDR1 SEHNR, CDR2 FQNEAQ (reference sequence). The CDR3 loop spans 13 amino acids. Trimming left V 1 base short and J 4 bases short, with 6 bases between.

The chain uses TRBV21-1 and TRBJ2-5; TRBD2 is the table's D call and was not checked against the DNA. TRBV21-1 is a recognized pseudogene. The CDR3 has 15 amino acids. This chain's CDR3 is CASSARGSGPETQYF. The CDR3 DNA sequence: TGTGCCAGCAGCGCCCGGGGATCGGGTCCGGAGACCCAGTACTTC.

This clone was picked up a small number of times. The gene calls are TRBV7-9 and TRBJ2-1; D gene ambiguous. From germline, CDR1 is SEHNR and CDR2 FQNEAQ (reference sequence). CDR3 length: 12 amino acids. V was pared by 5 bases and J by 3 bases, with 5 bases between. CDR3 coding DNA: TGTGCCAGCAGCGTGGGCTACAATGAGCAGTTCTTC. As protein: CASSVGYNEQFF.